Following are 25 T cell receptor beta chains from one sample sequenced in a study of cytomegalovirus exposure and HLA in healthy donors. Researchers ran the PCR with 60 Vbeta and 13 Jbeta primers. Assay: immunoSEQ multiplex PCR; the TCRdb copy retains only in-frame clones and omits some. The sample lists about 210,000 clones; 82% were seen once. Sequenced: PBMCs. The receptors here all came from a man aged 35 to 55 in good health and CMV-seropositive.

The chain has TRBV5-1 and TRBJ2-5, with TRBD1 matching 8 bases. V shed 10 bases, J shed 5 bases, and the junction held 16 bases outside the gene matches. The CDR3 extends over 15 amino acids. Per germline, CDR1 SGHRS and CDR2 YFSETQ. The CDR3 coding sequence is TGCGCCTCCAGCAGGCATCTCAGGGGGCACGAGACCCAGTACTTC. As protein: CASSRHLRGHETQYF.

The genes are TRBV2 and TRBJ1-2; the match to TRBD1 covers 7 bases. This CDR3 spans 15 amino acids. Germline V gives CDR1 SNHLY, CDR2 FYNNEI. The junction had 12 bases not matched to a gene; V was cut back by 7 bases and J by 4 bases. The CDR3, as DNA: TGTGCCAGCACTACAACCCTGGGGGACAGCTATGGCTACACCTTC. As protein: CASTTTLGDSYGYTF.

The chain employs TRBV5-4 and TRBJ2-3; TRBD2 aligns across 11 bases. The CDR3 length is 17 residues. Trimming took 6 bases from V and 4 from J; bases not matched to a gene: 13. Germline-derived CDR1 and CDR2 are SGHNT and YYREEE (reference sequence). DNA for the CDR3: TGTGCCAGCACCCCAAGTAGCGGGAGGGCCAAGGCAGATACGCAGTATTTT. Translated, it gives CASTPSSGRAKADTQYF. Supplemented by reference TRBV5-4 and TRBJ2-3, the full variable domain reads ETGVTQSPTHLIKTRGQQVTLRCSSQSGHNTVSWYQQALGQGPQFIFQYYREEENGRGNFPPRFSGLQFPNYSSELNVNALELDDSALYLCASTPSSGRAKADTQYFGPGTRLTVL.

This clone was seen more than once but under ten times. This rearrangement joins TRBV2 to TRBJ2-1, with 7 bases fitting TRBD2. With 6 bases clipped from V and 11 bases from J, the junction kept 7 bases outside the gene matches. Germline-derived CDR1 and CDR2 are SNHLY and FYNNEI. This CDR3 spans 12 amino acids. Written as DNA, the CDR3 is TGTGCCAGCAGGGAGAGCGGGGAACAGCAGTTCTTC. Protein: CASRESGEQQFF.

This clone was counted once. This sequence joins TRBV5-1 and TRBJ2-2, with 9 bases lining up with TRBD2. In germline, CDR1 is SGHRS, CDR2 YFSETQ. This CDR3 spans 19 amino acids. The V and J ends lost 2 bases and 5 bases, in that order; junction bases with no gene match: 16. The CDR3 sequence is CASSLGLIAGVRVTGELFF. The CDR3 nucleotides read TGCGCCAGCAGCTTAGGTTTAATAGCGGGAGTCAGAGTAACCGGGGAGCTGTTTTTT.

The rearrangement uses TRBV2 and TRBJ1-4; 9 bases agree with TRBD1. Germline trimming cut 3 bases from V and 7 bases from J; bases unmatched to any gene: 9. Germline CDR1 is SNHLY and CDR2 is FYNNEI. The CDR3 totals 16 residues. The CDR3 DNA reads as TGTGCCAGCAGTGAGGAACAGGGGGCAGGAGTTGAAAAACTGTTTTTT. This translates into CASSEEQGAGVEKLFF.

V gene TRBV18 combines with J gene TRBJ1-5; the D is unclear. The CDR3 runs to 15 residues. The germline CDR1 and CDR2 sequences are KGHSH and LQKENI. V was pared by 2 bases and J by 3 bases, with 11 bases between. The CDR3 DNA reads TGTGCCAGCTCACCAGGGAGGTCCATCAATCAGCCCCAGCATTTT. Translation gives CASSPGRSINQPQHF.

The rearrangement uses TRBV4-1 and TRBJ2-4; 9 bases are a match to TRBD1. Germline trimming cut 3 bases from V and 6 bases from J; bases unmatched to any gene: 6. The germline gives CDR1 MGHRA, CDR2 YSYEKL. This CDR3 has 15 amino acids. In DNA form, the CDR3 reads TGCGCCAGCAGCCACCCGGGACAGGGCGGAAACATTCAGTACTTC. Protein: CASSHPGQGGNIQYF.

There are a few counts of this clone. In nucleotides, the CDR3 is TGTGCCAGCAGTGAAGCGCGACGGGAGGCTCGTGGTGAGCAGTTCTTC. Its translation: CASSEARREARGEQFF. This chain connects TRBV2 to TRBJ2-1; 7 bases map to TRBD2. Germline loops: CDR1 SNHLY, CDR2 FYNNEI. The length of the CDR3 is 16 residues. Losses at the gene ends were 0 bases for V and 9 bases for J; bases not matched to a gene: 11.

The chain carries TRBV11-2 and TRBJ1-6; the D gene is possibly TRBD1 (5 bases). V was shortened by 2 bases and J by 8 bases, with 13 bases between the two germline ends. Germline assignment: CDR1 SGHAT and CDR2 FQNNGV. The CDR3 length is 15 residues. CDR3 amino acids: CASSLLGRGHSPLHF. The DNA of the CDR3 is TGTGCCAGCAGCTTATTGGGGAGGGGCCATTCACCCCTCCACTTT.

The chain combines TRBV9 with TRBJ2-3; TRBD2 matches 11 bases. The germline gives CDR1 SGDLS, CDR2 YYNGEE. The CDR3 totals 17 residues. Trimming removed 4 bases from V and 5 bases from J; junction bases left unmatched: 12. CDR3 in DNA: TGTGCCAGCAGCTTTGATATAGCGGGGGGGGGTGGAGATACGCAGTATTTT. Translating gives CASSFDIAGGGGDTQYF.

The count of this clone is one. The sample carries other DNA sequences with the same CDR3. CDR3 sequence reads: CASSLPGAYNEQFF. Here the CDR3 DNA reads TGCGCCAGCAGCTTGCCGGGGGCCTACAATGAGCAGTTCTTC. The chain recombines TRBV5-1 with TRBJ2-1; tentative D call: TRBD2 (6 bases). The germline V and J ends were trimmed by 1 base and 2 bases, with 7 bases remaining between them. CDR1 is SGHRS and CDR2 is YFSETQ in the germline V gene. This CDR3 contains 14 residues.

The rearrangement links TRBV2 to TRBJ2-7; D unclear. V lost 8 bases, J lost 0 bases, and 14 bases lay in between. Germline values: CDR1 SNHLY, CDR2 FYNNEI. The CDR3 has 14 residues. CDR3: CASLSAVSSYEQYF. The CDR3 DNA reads TGTGCCAGCTTGTCGGCGGTCTCCTCCTACGAGCAGTACTTC.

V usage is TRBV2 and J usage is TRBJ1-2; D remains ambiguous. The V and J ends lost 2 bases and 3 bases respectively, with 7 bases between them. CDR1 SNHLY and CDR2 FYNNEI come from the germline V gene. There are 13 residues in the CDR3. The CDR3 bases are TGTGCCAGCAGTGAACGGAGAGACTATGGCTACACCTTC. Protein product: CASSERRDYGYTF.

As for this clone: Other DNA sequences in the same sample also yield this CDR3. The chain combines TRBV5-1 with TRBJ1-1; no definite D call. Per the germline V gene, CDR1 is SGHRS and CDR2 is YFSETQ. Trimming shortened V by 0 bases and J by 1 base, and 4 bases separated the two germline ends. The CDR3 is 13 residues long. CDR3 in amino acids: CASSLVSNTEAFF. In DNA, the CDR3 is TGCGCCAGCAGCTTGGTCTCGAACACTGAAGCTTTCTTT. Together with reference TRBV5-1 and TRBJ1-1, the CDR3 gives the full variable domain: KAGVTQTPRYLIKTRGQQVTLSCSPISGHRSVSWYQQTPGQGLQFLFEYFSETQRNKGNFPGRFSGRQFSNSRSEMNVSTLELGDSALYLCASSLVSNTEAFFGQGTRLTVV.

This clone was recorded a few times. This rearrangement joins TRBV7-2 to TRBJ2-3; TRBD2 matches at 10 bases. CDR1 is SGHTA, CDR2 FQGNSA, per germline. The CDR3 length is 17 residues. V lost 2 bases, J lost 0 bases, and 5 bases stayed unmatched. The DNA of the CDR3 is TGTGCCAGCAGCTTAAGTGTGACTAGCGGGAGCACAGATACGCAGTATTTT. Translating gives CASSLSVTSGSTDTQYF.

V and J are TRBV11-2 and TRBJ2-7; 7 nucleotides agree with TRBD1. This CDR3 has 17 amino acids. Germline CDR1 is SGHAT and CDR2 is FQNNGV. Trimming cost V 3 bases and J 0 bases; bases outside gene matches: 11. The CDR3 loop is CASSFSRPGGISYEQYF. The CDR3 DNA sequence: TGTGCCAGCAGCTTCTCCCGGCCAGGGGGAATCTCCTACGAGCAGTACTTC. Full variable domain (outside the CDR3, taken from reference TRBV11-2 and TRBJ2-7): EAGVAQSPRYKIIEKRQSVAFWCNPISGHATLYWYQQILGQGPKLLIQFQNNGVVDDSQLPKDRFSAERLKGVDSTLKIQPAKLEDSAVYLCASSFSRPGGISYEQYFGPGTRLTVT.

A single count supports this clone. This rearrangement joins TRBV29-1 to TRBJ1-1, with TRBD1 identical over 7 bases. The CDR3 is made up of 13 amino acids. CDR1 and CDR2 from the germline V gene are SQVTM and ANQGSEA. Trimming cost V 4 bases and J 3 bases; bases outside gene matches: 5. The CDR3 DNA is TGCAGCGTTGGAGGGGGCCGAGACACTGAAGCTTTCTTT. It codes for CSVGGGRDTEAFF.

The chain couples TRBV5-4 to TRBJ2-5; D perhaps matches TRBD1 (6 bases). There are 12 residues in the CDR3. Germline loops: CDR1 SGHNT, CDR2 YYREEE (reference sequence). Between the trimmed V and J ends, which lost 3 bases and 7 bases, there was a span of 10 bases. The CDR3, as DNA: TGTGCCAGCAGCTGGGGGCCAGGGACCCAGTACTTC. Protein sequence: CASSWGPGTQYF.

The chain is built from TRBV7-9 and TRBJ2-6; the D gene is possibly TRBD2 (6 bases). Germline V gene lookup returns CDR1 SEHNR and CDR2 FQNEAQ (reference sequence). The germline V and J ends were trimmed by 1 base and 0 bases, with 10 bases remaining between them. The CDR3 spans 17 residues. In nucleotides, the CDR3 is TGTGCCAGCAGCTTAGTTGCGGGAAACTCTGGGGCCAACGTCCTGACTTTC. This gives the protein CASSLVAGNSGANVLTF.

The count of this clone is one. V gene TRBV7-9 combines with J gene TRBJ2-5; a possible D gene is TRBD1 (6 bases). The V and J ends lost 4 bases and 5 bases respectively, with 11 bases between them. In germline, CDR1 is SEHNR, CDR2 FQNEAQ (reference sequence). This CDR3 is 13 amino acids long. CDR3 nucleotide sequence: TGTGCCAGCAGCTCCCAGGGGCGGGAGACCCAGTACTTC. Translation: CASSSQGRETQYF.

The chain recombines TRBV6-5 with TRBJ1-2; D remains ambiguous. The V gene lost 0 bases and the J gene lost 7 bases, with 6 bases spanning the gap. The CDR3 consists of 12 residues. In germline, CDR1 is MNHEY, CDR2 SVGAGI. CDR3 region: CASSYSTGGYTF. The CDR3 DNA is TGTGCCAGCAGTTACTCGACGGGTGGCTACACCTTC.

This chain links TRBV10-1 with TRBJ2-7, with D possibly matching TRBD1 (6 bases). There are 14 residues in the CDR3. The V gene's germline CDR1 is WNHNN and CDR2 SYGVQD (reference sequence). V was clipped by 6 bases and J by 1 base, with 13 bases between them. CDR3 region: CASRESQGSYEQYV. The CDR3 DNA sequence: TGCGCCAGCAGGGAATCCCAGGGGTCCTACGAGCAGTACGTC.

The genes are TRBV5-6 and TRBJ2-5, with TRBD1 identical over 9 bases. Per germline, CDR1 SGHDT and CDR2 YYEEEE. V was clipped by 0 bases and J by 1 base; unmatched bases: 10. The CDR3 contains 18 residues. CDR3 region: CASSLAIRDRDSQETQYF. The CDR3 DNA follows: TGTGCCAGCAGCTTGGCGATCCGGGACAGGGATTCCCAAGAGACCCAGTACTTC.

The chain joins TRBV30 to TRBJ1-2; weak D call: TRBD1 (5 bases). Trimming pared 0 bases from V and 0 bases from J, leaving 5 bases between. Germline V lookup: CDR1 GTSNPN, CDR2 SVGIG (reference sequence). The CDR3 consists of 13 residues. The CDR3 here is CAWSVQANYGYTF. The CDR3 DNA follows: TGTGCCTGGAGTGTACAGGCTAACTATGGCTACACCTTC.